The 3 T cell receptor beta chains reported below all come from one sample, sequenced in a study of metastatic and nonmetastatic thyroid tumors. Thyroid surgery was performed in patients who had received no treatment beforehand. TCRdb reanalyzed the PCR reads via MiXCR. The sample has approximately 12,000 clones; under 35% are singletons. Source material: tumor tissue. Receptors were obtained from a female donor with papillary thyroid cancer or a benign thyroid nodule (not recorded which). Some clones in this sample may be carry-over from other donors' samples.

The J gene is TRBJ1-1, the V gene TRBV6-4; no clear D gene. This CDR3 is built from 13 residues. Trimming left V 6 bases short and J 0 bases short, with 8 bases between. Per the germline V gene, CDR1 is MRHNA and CDR2 is SNTAGT. The CDR3, as DNA: TGTGCCAGCAGCTCTTCAATGAACACTGAAGCTTTCTTT. Encoded protein: CASSSSMNTEAFF.

This chain links TRBV20-1 with TRBJ1-1; D is unresolved. Trimming stripped 0 bases from V and 7 bases from J, with 12 bases between. In germline, CDR1 is DFQATT, CDR2 SNEGSKA (reference sequence). This CDR3 contains 13 residues. CDR3 bases: TGCAGTGCTAGAGATAGTCTTCCTGGTGAAGCTTTCTTT. Amino acid sequence: CSARDSLPGEAFF.

This chain's CDR3 is CASSFQLVGVEDTQYF. The CDR3 DNA sequence: TGCGCCAGCAGCTTTCAACTAGTAGGAGTTGAAGATACGCAGTATTTT. The chain employs TRBV5-1 and TRBJ2-3; weak D call: TRBD2 (5 bases). CDR3 length: 16 residues. CDR1 and CDR2 (germline): SGHRS, YFSETQ. Trimming pared 2 bases from V and 5 bases from J, leaving 18 bases between.